The 28 T cell receptor beta chains below all came from one sample that was sequenced in a study. TCRdb processed the 5' RACE reads anew with MiXCR; each CDR3 protein has one entry. The repertoire includes over 50,000 distinct CDR3 sequences, around 26% of them detected once, and roughly 3% sits in the top ten. The sample taken for sequencing was tumor-infiltrating naive CD4+ T cells sorted from the breast tumor. Subset here: naive CD4+ T cells, CD4+CD45RA+CD25-. These receptors were collected from a female donor with breast cancer.

The chain combines TRBV5-1 with TRBJ2-7; no firm D call. The CDR3 totals 13 residues. Trimming pared 2 bases from V and 8 bases from J, leaving 14 bases between. Looked up from germline, CDR1 is SGHRS and CDR2 is YFSETQ. Here the CDR3 reads CASSFPQSDQQYF. CDR3 bases: TGCGCCAGCAGCTTTCCCCAGTCGGACCAGCAGTACTTC.

The sample holds a few counts of this clonotype. The rearrangement joins TRBV9 to TRBJ1-1; D perhaps matches TRBD1 (5 bases). CDR3 length: 14 residues. Trimming stripped 1 base from V and 8 bases from J, with 15 bases between. CDR1 SGDLS and CDR2 YYNGEE come from the germline V gene. The CDR3 region is CASSVYGVGAEAFF. The DNA of the CDR3 is TGTGCCAGCAGCGTATACGGAGTAGGGGCCGAAGCTTTCTTT.

Regarding this clonotype: The junction departs from the called germline gene at one end, perhaps through a read error. The chain combines TRBV29-1 with TRBJ2-2; TRBD2 might be the D (5 bases). This CDR3 has 13 amino acids. Per germline, CDR1 SQVTM and CDR2 ANQGSEA. CDR3: CRVVGINTGELFF. The CDR3 nucleotides read TGCCGCGTTGTCGGGATAAACACCGGGGAGCTGTTTTTT.

The chain links TRBV6-6 to TRBJ2-7; 7 bases align to TRBD1. V lost 6 bases to trimming and J lost 3 bases; unmatched junction nucleotides: 5. Germline-derived CDR1 and CDR2 are MNHNY and SVGAGI (reference sequence). The CDR3 runs 13 residues. Written as DNA, the CDR3 is TGTGCCAGCAGCGAGGGACAGTTCTACGAGCAGTACTTC. This gives the protein CASSEGQFYEQYF.

There are a few counts of this clonotype. CDR3 loop: CSVDGGAEAFF. In DNA, the CDR3 is TGCAGCGTTGACGGGGGTGCTGAAGCTTTCTTT. The chain employs TRBV29-1 and TRBJ1-1, with D maybe TRBD1 (5 bases). CDR1 and CDR2 (germline): SQVTM, ANQGSEA. The V end lost 3 bases, the J end lost 6 bases, and 8 bases lay between the germline ends. The CDR3 has 11 residues.

Only a few counts were recorded for this clonotype. CDR3 sequence: CASSFSQSYGYTF. In nucleotides, the CDR3 is TGTGCCAGCAGTTTTTCCCAGAGTTATGGCTACACCTTC. The V and J genes are TRBV12-3 or TRBV12-4 and TRBJ1-2; unclear D gene. The CDR3 consists of 13 residues. The V gene lost 3 bases and the J gene lost 5 bases, with 10 bases spanning the gap.

This chain connects TRBV6-5 to TRBJ1-2; tentative D call: TRBD1 (6 bases). The length of the CDR3 is 13 residues. The ends were cut back, 5 bases at V and 1 base at J, with 8 bases in the middle. CDR1 and CDR2 from the germline V gene are MNHEY and SVGAGI. The CDR3 DNA reads as TGTGCCAGCAGTCCACAGGGTAACTATGGCTACACCTTC. It codes for CASSPQGNYGYTF.

Only a few counts were recorded for this clonotype. The rearrangement links TRBV6-2 or TRBV6-3 to TRBJ2-3, with D unclear. The CDR3 loop spans 15 amino acids. Germline V lookup: CDR1 MNHEY, CDR2 SVGEGT. Deletions cut 2 bases from V and 4 bases from J, with 13 bases between. The CDR3 DNA follows: TGTGCCAGCAGTTACACGGTCGGATCGGCAGATACGCAGTATTTT. Amino acid sequence: CASSYTVGSADTQYF.

This clonotype was recorded a few times. This CDR3 fails to terminate in the conserved phenylalanine or tryptophan, so it likely reflects a read error. The DNA is left out, because the CDR3 cannot be placed on it with certainty; the CDR3 is given as TCRdb lists it. This chain uses TRBV2 with TRBJ2-7; the table's D call of TRBD1 was not tested on the DNA. From germline, CDR1 is SNHLY and CDR2 FYNNEI. The CDR3 spans 11 amino acids, including both terminal residues. The CDR3 protein is CASSAGGSLRL.

This chain uses TRBV6-1 with TRBJ1-2; tentatively, D is TRBD1 (6 bases). The CDR3 length is 12 residues. Trimming took 3 bases from V and 5 from J, leaving 7 bases between them. Germline V CDR1 and CDR2: MNHNS, SASEGT. This CDR3 is CASSDTGYGYTF. DNA of the CDR3: TGTGCCAGCAGTGATACAGGGTATGGCTACACCTTC.

This clonotype was picked up a small number of times. CDR3 bases: TGCGCCAGCAGCTTGGAGGGACTCGACAACGGGGAGCTGTTTTTT. Residues: CASSLEGLDNGELFF. This sequence joins TRBV5-1 and TRBJ2-2; D may be TRBD2 (6 bases). Germline CDR1 is SGHRS and CDR2 is YFSETQ. V dropped 0 bases and J dropped 7 bases, with 13 bases sitting between them. The CDR3 extends over 15 amino acids. Filled out from reference TRBV5-1 and TRBJ2-2, the complete variable domain reads KAGVTQTPRYLIKTRGQQVTLSCSPISGHRSVSWYQQTPGQGLQFLFEYFSETQRNKGNFPGRFSGRQFSNSRSEMNVSTLELGDSALYLCASSLEGLDNGELFFGEGSRLTVL.

The CDR3 loop reads CASSVADQTLVYF. The CDR3 DNA follows: TGTGCCAGCAGCGTGGCGGACCAAACTTTGGTGTACTTC. This chain joins TRBV9 and TRBJ2-7; D remains ambiguous. This CDR3 is built from 13 residues. Germline V gene lookup returns CDR1 SGDLS and CDR2 YYNGEE. The V gene lost 2 bases and the J gene lost 12 bases, with 18 bases spanning the gap.

Note on this clonotype: A much more abundant neighbour one base away suggests this may be a read error. The chain uses TRBV6-1 and TRBJ2-6, with 8 bases lining up with TRBD1. The CDR3 length is 16 residues. Germline values: CDR1 MNHNS, CDR2 SASEGT. CDR3 coding DNA: TGTGCCAGCAAAGGACAGGGCGGCTCTGGGGCCCACGTCCTGACTTTC. It codes for CASKGQGGSGAHVLTF.

Points on this clonotype: An end of the junction differs from the germline gene, which may be a read error. This chain uses TRBV12-3 or TRBV12-4 with TRBJ1-5; the D gene is possibly TRBD1 (5 bases). This CDR3 comprises 15 residues. This CDR3 reads CASSFQGSGNQPLHF. CDR3 nucleotide sequence: TGTGCCAGCAGTTTTCAGGGCAGTGGCAATCAGCCCCTGCATTTT.

This clonotype was detected ten times or more. This CDR3 is CSGVRADEGDIQYF. The CDR3 DNA sequence: TGCAGTGGCGTCCGGGCCGACGAGGGCGACATTCAGTACTTC. This chain joins TRBV20-1 and TRBJ2-4; possible D gene TRBD2, 5 bases. Between the trimmed V and J ends, which lost 7 bases and 8 bases, there was a span of 21 bases. The germline V gene encodes CDR1 DFQATT and CDR2 SNEGSKA (reference sequence). CDR3 length: 14 residues.

The table lists this clonotype with many counts. The chain employs TRBV5-1 and TRBJ1-1; 8 bases map to TRBD1. Looked up from germline, CDR1 is SGHRS and CDR2 is YFSETQ. V lost 4 bases and J lost 0; bases outside the gene matches: 8. CDR3 length equals 16 residues. The CDR3: CASSRTGPLMNTEAFF. Written as DNA, the CDR3 is TGCGCCAGCAGCAGGACAGGGCCCCTCATGAACACTGAAGCTTTCTTT.

The chain carries TRBV12-3 or TRBV12-4 and TRBJ2-3; D gene ambiguous. V lost 8 bases and J 3 bases, leaving 9 bases between the germline ends. The CDR3 has 12 residues. This CDR3 is CASGWGTDTQYF. In DNA form, the CDR3 reads TGTGCCAGCGGGTGGGGTACAGATACGCAGTATTTT.

The chain links TRBV20-1 to TRBJ2-1; D ambiguous. Per germline, CDR1 DFQATT and CDR2 SNEGSKA (reference sequence). CDR3 length: 12 residues. Deletions cut 2 bases from V and 9 bases from J, with 11 bases between. CDR3 DNA: TGCAGTGCTAGAAGTTCATTCCGTGAGCAGTTCTTC. Translating gives CSARSSFREQFF.

This chain uses TRBV5-1 with TRBJ1-2; maybe TRBD1 (6 bases). The CDR3 totals 16 residues. Germline CDR1 SGHRS, CDR2 YFSETQ. V shed 0 bases and J shed 0 bases, with 12 bases lying between them. The CDR3 spells CASSLDPGATNYGYTF. The CDR3 DNA is TGCGCCAGCAGCTTGGATCCGGGGGCTACTAACTATGGCTACACCTTC.

This clonotype has ten or more counts. V usage is TRBV6-1 and J usage is TRBJ2-5, with D unresolved. The CDR3 extends over 14 amino acids. The germline CDR1 and CDR2 sequences are MNHNS and SASEGT. Trimming stripped 1 base from V and 2 bases from J, with 8 bases between. CDR3 DNA sequence: TGTGCCAGCAGTGAAGGCCCGGATCAAGAGACCCAGTACTTC. Residues: CASSEGPDQETQYF.

The chain employs TRBV7-8 and TRBJ2-4, with D hard to call. The germline CDR1 and CDR2 sequences are SGHVS and FQNEAQ. This CDR3 spans 19 amino acids. The V and J ends lost 0 bases and 1 base respectively, with 19 bases between them. The CDR3 loop is CASSLARWKRPGAKNIQYF. For the CDR3, the DNA is TGTGCCAGCAGCTTAGCTAGGTGGAAGAGGCCCGGGGCCAAAAACATTCAGTACTTC.

Within the sample, this clonotype is medium-sized. The V call is TRBV20-1, the J call TRBJ2-3, with 7 bases that match TRBD1. There are 16 residues in the CDR3. Unmatched junction bases numbered 9, after V lost 0 bases and J lost 3 bases. Looked up from germline, CDR1 is DFQATT and CDR2 is SNEGSKA (reference sequence). The CDR3 loop is CSARDLEGAPTDTQYF. The CDR3 DNA is TGCAGTGCTAGAGATCTAGAGGGGGCGCCGACAGATACGCAGTATTTT.

V and J are TRBV7-9 and TRBJ2-2, with a tentative D call TRBD2 (5 bases). This CDR3 has 16 residues. Germline lookup yields CDR1 SEHNR and CDR2 FQNEAQ (reference sequence). V lost 5 bases to trimming and J lost 6 bases, with 19 bases between them. The CDR3: CASSPDSIGVPGELFF. The DNA of the CDR3 is TGTGCCAGCAGCCCGGACTCGATCGGAGTCCCCGGGGAGCTGTTTTTT. The complete variable domain, with remaining parts taken from reference TRBV7-9 and TRBJ2-2, reads DTGVSQNPRHKITKRGQNVTFRCDPISEHNRLYWYRQTLGQGPEFLTYFQNEAQLEKSRLLSDRFSAERPKGSFSTLEIQRTEQGDSAMYLCASSPDSIGVPGELFFGEGSRLTVL.

This clonotype was seen more than once but under ten times. The chain uses TRBV18 and TRBJ2-3; the D gene is possibly TRBD2 (6 bases). Trimming removed 6 bases at V and 4 bases at J, with 17 bases between. Germline CDR1 KGHSH, CDR2 LQKENI. This CDR3 is 15 amino acids long. In nucleotides, the CDR3 is TGTGCCAGCTCCAACCGGGACTTTGGGCCAGATACGCAGTATTTT. This translates into CASSNRDFGPDTQYF.

The gene calls are TRBV20-1 and TRBJ1-3; 10 bases align to TRBD1. V trimming: 5 bases; J trimming: 3 bases; junction bases outside the gene matches: 7. CDR1 is DFQATT, CDR2 SNEGSKA, per germline (reference sequence). CDR3 length equals 15 residues. In DNA, the CDR3 is TGCAGTGCTGGGGGACAGGGGTCTTTTGGAAACACCATATATTTT. Amino acid sequence: CSAGGQGSFGNTIYF.

This clonotype has a handful of counts. Written as DNA, the CDR3 is TGTGCCACCAGCAGAGGACAACTAGGATACACAGATACGCAGTATTTT. This codes for CATSRGQLGYTDTQYF. The chain joins TRBV15 to TRBJ2-3; D perhaps matches TRBD2 (5 bases). V was shortened by 1 base and J by 2 bases, with 13 bases between the two germline ends. The length of the CDR3 is 16 residues. Per germline, CDR1 LNHNV and CDR2 YYDKDF (reference sequence).

The chain uses TRBV20-1 and TRBJ2-1, with D hard to call. Trimming removed 5 bases from V and 4 bases from J, with 6 bases in between. CDR3 length: 11 amino acids. Germline values: CDR1 DFQATT, CDR2 SNEGSKA (reference sequence). The CDR3 region has the DNA TGCAGTGCTGGGGAATACAATGAGCAGTTCTTC. It encodes CSAGEYNEQFF.

The chain links TRBV5-1 to TRBJ2-3; D gene uncertain. The germline V gene encodes CDR1 SGHRS and CDR2 YFSETQ. V was cut by 4 bases and J by 2 bases, with 8 bases left in between. The CDR3 is 13 residues long. CDR3 nucleotides: TGCGCCAGCAGCCCCCCCAACACAGATACGCAGTATTTT. Amino acids: CASSPPNTDTQYF. Together with reference TRBV5-1 and TRBJ2-3, the CDR3 gives the full variable domain: KAGVTQTPRYLIKTRGQQVTLSCSPISGHRSVSWYQQTPGQGLQFLFEYFSETQRNKGNFPGRFSGRQFSNSRSEMNVSTLELGDSALYLCASSPPNTDTQYFGPGTRLTVL.